The 5 T cell receptor beta chains in this list originate from one sample, sequenced in a study of radiation and T cells in renal cell carcinoma. Here immunoSEQ multiplex PCR was the method, and the copy in TCRdb shows in-frame clones only, minus some. The sample lists 130,000 to 150,000 clones; 88% were seen once. As for time point: baseline pretreatment blood. Treatment here: 15 Gy SBRT to primary tumor, nephrectomy 4 weeks later. The source material was blood, sampled from a patient whose treatment included radiotherapy and nephrectomy. These TCRs come from a woman in her 70s with renal cell carcinoma.

The V call is TRBV28, the J call TRBJ1-1, with TRBD1 matching over 7 bases. The CDR3 sequence is 15 residues long. After removal of 6 bases from V and 1 base from J, the junction contained 8 bases not matched to a gene. Germline V lookup: CDR1 MDHEN, CDR2 SYDVKM. The DNA for the CDR3 is TGTGCCAGCAGGAGGGACAGTCAAAGGAACACTGAAGCTTTCTTT. It translates to CASRRDSQRNTEAFF. The full variable domain, with the rest looked up from reference TRBV28 and TRBJ1-1, is DVKVTQSSRYLVKRTGEKVFLECVQDMDHENMFWYRQDPGLGLRLIYFSYDVKMKEKGDIPEGYSVSREKKERFSLILESASTNQTSMYLCASRRDSQRNTEAFFGQGTRLTVV.

This chain joins TRBV6-6 and TRBJ2-7, with D tentatively TRBD1 (5 bases). The CDR3 has 13 residues. Germline CDR1 is MNHNY and CDR2 is SVGAGI (reference sequence). Trimming removed 5 bases at V and 4 bases at J, with 12 bases between. In DNA, the CDR3 is TGTGCCAGCAGTAGCATCCAGGGATACGAGCAGTACTTC. Translating it yields CASSSIQGYEQYF.

The chain recombines TRBV2 with TRBJ2-4; the D call may be TRBD1 or TRBD2 (5 bases each). Germline assignment: CDR1 SNHLY and CDR2 FYNNEI. The CDR3 spans 14 residues. V lost 8 bases and J 0 bases, leaving 11 bases between the germline ends. The CDR3 is CASRDGVAKNIQYF. CDR3 nucleotide sequence: TGTGCCAGCCGGGACGGAGTAGCCAAAAACATTCAGTACTTC. Filled out from reference TRBV2 and TRBJ2-4, the complete variable domain reads EPEVTQTPSHQVTQMGQEVILRCVPISNHLYFYWYRQILGQKVEFLVSFYNNEISEKSEIFDDQFSVERPDGSNFTLKIRSTKLEDSAMYFCASRDGVAKNIQYFGAGTRLSVL.

This clone occurred once. The chain recombines TRBV5-1 with TRBJ1-2, with D tentatively TRBD1 (5 bases). This CDR3 comprises 13 residues. V was cut by 4 bases and J by 7 bases, with 14 bases left in between. Germline-derived CDR1 and CDR2 are SGHRS and YFSETQ. CDR3 DNA sequence: TGCGCCAGCAGCGTTGAAGGGGCGATTGGCTACACCTTC. Its protein is CASSVEGAIGYTF.

This chain links TRBV9 with TRBJ1-5; TRBD1 aligns across 7 bases. V lost 0 bases and J lost 5; bases outside the gene matches: 5. Looked up from germline, CDR1 is SGDLS and CDR2 is YYNGEE. There are 15 residues in the CDR3. CDR3 sequence (DNA): TGTGCCAGCAGCGTAGAGCCGACAGGGTATCAGCCCCAGCATTTT. This translates into CASSVEPTGYQPQHF.